A single T cell receptor beta chain is shown here with its context. Its target is not known. In germline, CDR1 is SGHAT, CDR2 FQNNGV. The CDR3 contains 14 residues. The V and J ends lost 4 bases and 7 bases, in that order; junction bases with no gene match: 9. This record belongs to a study of cytomegalovirus exposure and HLA in healthy donors. Overall study results and limits: CMV serostatus was the only immune exposure information that was available. A few chains tied to CMV proved CMV antigen-specific in vitro. The classifier reportedly diagnosed cytomegalovirus status with high specificity and sensitivity. Likely technical artifact: a cluster of highly shared sequence variants.

The PCR was carried out with 60 Vbeta primers and 13 Jbeta primers. TCRdb's copy holds only in-frame clones and misses some; the assay was immunoSEQ multiplex PCR. In the table there are just under 45,000 clones, about half of which are singletons. This rearrangement joins TRBV11-2 to TRBJ1-2; 7 nucleotides match TRBD1. Sequenced sample: PBMCs. The clonotype was recovered from a man between 60 and 75 years old in good health and CMV-seronegative. The CDR3 loop is CASSSGDSLRGYTF. The CDR3 bases are TGTGCCAGCAGCTCGGGGGACAGCCTTCGTGGCTACACCTTC. The whole variable domain, filled in from reference TRBV11-2 and TRBJ1-2, reads EAGVAQSPRYKIIEKRQSVAFWCNPISGHATLYWYQQILGQGPKLLIQFQNNGVVDDSQLPKDRFSAERLKGVDSTLKIQPAKLEDSAVYLCASSSGDSLRGYTFGSGTRLTVV.